These 11 T cell receptor beta chains came from one sample sequenced in a study of tumor and adjacent non-tumor tissue in lung cancer. No cell sorting was done before RNA was extracted from the tissue. Three rounds of nested PCR, following a modified ARM-PCR protocol, produced the TCRbeta library. TCRdb analysed the multiplex PCR reads with MiXCR anew, one entry per CDR3 protein. The sample lists 200,000 to 250,000 distinct CDR3 sequences, 71% occurring once. The sample consisted of lung tumor tissue. These receptors all come from a man aged 60 to 75 with non-small cell lung cancer.

This clonotype was counted a single time. A much larger clone sits a single nucleotide away, making a read error possible. The V call is TRBV20-1, the J call TRBJ1-2, with 7 bases lining up with TRBD1. Per the germline V gene, CDR1 is DFQATT and CDR2 is SNEGSKA (reference sequence). The CDR3 has 12 residues. The J segment lost 2 bases and the V segment lost 8 bases, leaving 5 bases of the junction unmatched. Written as DNA, the CDR3 is TGCAGTACCCTGGACAGGAACTATGGCTACACCTTC. It is translated as CSTLDRNYGYTF.

As concerns this clonotype: Relative to the germline gene, one junction end is altered; a read error may explain this. The rearrangement links TRBV28 to TRBJ2-1; tentatively, D is TRBD1 or TRBD2 (5 bases each). The CDR3 runs to 15 residues. Germline CDR1 and CDR2: MDHEN and SYDVKM. The CDR3 sequence: CASRGPYSRYIEEFF. CDR3 coding DNA: TGTGCCAGCAGGGGACCATATAGCAGATACATTGAGGAGTTCTTC.

As concerns this clonotype: A read error may account for a junction end that differs from germline. The V call is TRBV6-2 or TRBV6-3, the J call TRBJ2-2, with D maybe TRBD2 (5 bases). The CDR3 contains 14 residues. CDR1 and CDR2 from the germline V gene are MNHEY and SVGEGT. This CDR3 is CASRPPGKDGDLFF. DNA of the CDR3: TGTGCCAGCAGGCCGCCGGGGAAGGACGGGGATCTGTTTTTT.

The V and J genes are TRBV11-2 and TRBJ2-1; unclear D gene. Trimming pared 5 bases from V and 16 bases from J, leaving 24 bases between. Germline V lookup: CDR1 SGHAT, CDR2 FQNNGV. CDR3 size: 14 residues. The CDR3 is CASSIGRAYNGQFF. The CDR3 DNA sequence: TGTGCCAGCAGCATAGGACGAGCCTACAATGGGCAATTCTTC.

About this clonotype: A much larger clone lies one base from this, so it may be a read error. The J gene is TRBJ2-7, the V gene TRBV20-1; D is perhaps TRBD2 (7 bases). The germline V gene has CDR1 DFQATT and CDR2 SNEGSKA (reference sequence). The CDR3 has 15 residues. The DNA for the CDR3 is TGCAATGCCTTCCGGATTGGGGGGGGCGGGTACGAGCAGTACTTC. This translates into CNAFRIGGGGYEQYF.

Regarding this clonotype: At one end the junction does not follow the germline gene, possibly because of a read error. The rearrangement uses TRBV4-2 and TRBJ1-4; D is undetermined. Looked up from germline, CDR1 is LGHNA and CDR2 is YNFKEQ. The CDR3 has 14 amino acids. CDR3 bases: TGTGCCAGCAGCCACGACGGATATAATGAAGAACTGTTTTTT. This translates into CASSHDGYNEELFF.

This clonotype was picked up a small number of times. V and J are TRBV28 and TRBJ2-6; 7 bases map to TRBD1. This CDR3 contains 16 residues. Germline values: CDR1 MDHEN, CDR2 SYDVKM. The V gene end was trimmed by 2 bases and the J gene end by 0 bases; junction bases not matched to a gene: 1. DNA of the CDR3: TGTGCCAGCAGTTTAAGGGGGCTCTCTGGGGCCAACGTCCTGACTTTC. Translated: CASSLRGLSGANVLTF.

This clonotype was seen just once. No conserved phenylalanine or tryptophan ends this CDR3, so it is likely a read error. This chain uses TRBV4-2 with TRBJ2-1; D gene uncertain. The ends were cut back, 2 bases at V and 5 bases at J, with 10 bases in the middle. Germline V lookup: CDR1 LGHNA, CDR2 YNFKEQ. This CDR3 is built from 14 residues. The CDR3 protein is CASSQLSSHNEQFL. In DNA form, the CDR3 reads TGTGCCAGCAGCCAATTGAGCAGTCACAATGAGCAGTTCTTA.

As concerns this clonotype: Because it lacks the conserved phenylalanine or tryptophan at the end, this CDR3 is likely a read error. The chain uses TRBV20-1 and TRBJ2-5; 7 nucleotides match TRBD2. CDR3 length: 16 amino acids. The V gene's germline CDR1 is DFQATT and CDR2 SNEGSKA (reference sequence). J gave up 5 bases and V 3 bases, and 15 bases lay outside the gene matches. In DNA form, the CDR3 reads TGCAGTGCTAGCCCCGTAACTAGCGTGAGGATCGAGACCCAGTACCTC. Protein product: CSASPVTSVRIETQYL.

In the case of this clonotype: A read error may be the cause here, since a much bigger clone is one base away. The chain is built from TRBV4-2 and TRBJ2-3; the D is unclear. The CDR3 is 15 amino acids. CDR1 and CDR2 (germline): LGHNA, YNFKEQ. V lost 1 base, J lost 2 bases, and 10 bases lay in between. The CDR3 spells CASSQGAVLTDTQYF. The CDR3 DNA follows: TGTGCCAGCAGCCAAGGTGCCGTTCTCACAGATACGCAGTATTTT.

This clonotype was observed once. Compared with germline, one end of the junction differs, possibly owing to a read error. The gene calls are TRBV29-1 and TRBJ2-2, with D perhaps matching TRBD1 (6 bases). The CDR3 runs to 12 residues. Germline V CDR1 and CDR2: SQVTM, ANQGSEA. The CDR3: CRVGQSAGKLFF. The CDR3 DNA reads as TGCAGAGTCGGACAGAGCGCCGGGAAGCTGTTTTTT.